This T cell receptor beta chain was sequenced for a study of CXCR3-negative and CXCR3-positive naive CD8 T cells. Overall study results and limits: Relative to CXCR3-negative naive cells, CXCR3-positive naive cells had more hydrophobic TRB CDR3s. Similar levels of surface CD5 were seen between naive subsets; TCR strength was inferred from TRB CDR3 properties. The study found CXCR3 expression partially decreased after cryopreservation and ran most assays on fresh PBMCs. Relative to memory CD8+ cells, whose diversity was much lower, both naive subsets had comparably high diversity.

As for this clonotype: The antigen is not known.

Naive CD8+ T cells had a CD45RO-CCR7+CD27+CD95- phenotype. Through 5' RACE with UMI labels, the TRB cDNA libraries were prepared. One entry per CDR3 protein, without DNA, is what TCRdb gives after re-calling the 5' RACE reads. The sample has around 160,000 distinct CDR3 sequences; the top ten hold about 0.27%. Germline V gene data show CDR1 as SQVTM and CDR2 as ANQGSEA. CDR3 length: 15 residues. Sequencing was carried out using naive CXCR3+ CD8+ T cells from blood. Stated subset: CD45RO-CCR7+CD27+CD95- naive CD8+ T cells expressing CXCR3 (TNR3+). The TCR sequence derives from a human donor in good health. Some clones in this sample may be carry-over from other donors' samples. The chain joins TRBV29-1 to TRBJ2-3; checking the TCRdb D call of TRBD1 is not possible without DNA. The CDR3 is CSAEDGKTSTDTQYF.